The 28 T cell receptor beta chains below come from one sample, sequenced in a study of T cells in Graves' hyperthyroidism and ophthalmopathy. RNA transcripts were the template for amplifying TCR beta CDR3 regions. Primed by the HTBI set, a first-round RT-PCR was run on the TCR CDR3. TCRdb itself ran the multiplex PCR reads through MiXCR, one entry per CDR3 protein. Of around 340,000 distinct CDR3 sequences in the sample, about 20% were seen once. Material for sequencing was blood. These receptors were obtained from a woman in her forties or fifties with Graves' hyperthyroidism.

This chain uses TRBV10-3 with TRBJ1-6; D is possibly TRBD1 (5 bases). CDR1 ENHRY and CDR2 SYGVKD come from the germline V gene. The CDR3 sequence is 14 residues long. V lost 6 bases and J 6 bases, leaving 12 bases between the germline ends. The CDR3 DNA reads as TGTGCCATCAGCTCCCGGGGGGTTAATTCACCCCTCCACTTT. Translation gives CAISSRGVNSPLHF.

This clonotype was observed a handful of times. The V call is TRBV19, the J call TRBJ1-6; D not resolved. Trimming removed 9 bases at V and 4 bases at J, with 10 bases between. The CDR3 length is 13 residues. The germline gives CDR1 LNHDA, CDR2 SQIVND (reference sequence). CDR3 protein: CASGRTYNSPLHF. The CDR3 nucleotides read TGTGCCAGCGGACGGACTTATAATTCACCCCTCCACTTT.

This clonotype was found a few times. V is TRBV10-3 and J is TRBJ2-5, with 10 bases identical to TRBD2. V was pared by 4 bases and J by 1 base, with 6 bases of the junction left unmatched. Germline V gene lookup returns CDR1 ENHRY and CDR2 SYGVKD. The CDR3 is 16 amino acids. CDR3 sequence (DNA): TGTGCCATCAGTGTGGTAGCGGGGGGCCTCCAAGAGACCCAGTACTTC. Translated, it gives CAISVVAGGLQETQYF.

This clonotype came up many times. The chain couples TRBV30 to TRBJ1-4; D might be TRBD1 (6 bases). The germline gives CDR1 GTSNPN, CDR2 SVGIG (reference sequence). The CDR3 contains 14 residues. Trimming removed 1 base from V and 4 bases from J, with 10 bases in between. CDR3 sequence: CAWSEGGNNEKLFF. In nucleotides, the CDR3 is TGTGCCTGGAGTGAGGGGGGTAATAATGAAAAACTGTTTTTT.

This clonotype was seen only a few times. The chain links TRBV9 to TRBJ2-6; D uncertain. The germline gives CDR1 SGDLS, CDR2 YYNGEE. V gave up 3 bases and J gave up 0 bases, with 10 bases separating them. This CDR3 comprises 16 residues. The CDR3 loop is CASSGGPYSGANVLTF. CDR3 coding DNA: TGTGCCAGCAGCGGTGGACCGTACTCTGGGGCCAACGTCCTGACTTTC. The complete variable domain, with remaining parts taken from reference TRBV9 and TRBJ2-6, reads DSGVTQTPKHLITATGQRVTLRCSPRSGDLSVYWYQQSLDQGLQFLIQYYNGEERAKGNILERFSAQQFPDLHSELNLSSLELGDSALYFCASSGGPYSGANVLTFGAGSRLTVL.

This chain connects TRBV5-1 to TRBJ2-1; 11 nucleotides line up with TRBD2. V was pared by 4 bases and J by 5 bases, with 8 bases of the junction left unmatched. The CDR3 is made up of 16 amino acids. CDR1 is SGHRS, CDR2 YFSETQ, per germline. The CDR3 coding sequence is TGCGCCAGCAGCACTATAGCGGGAGGGGGTAACAATGAGCAGTTCTTC. Translation gives CASSTIAGGGNNEQFF.

V and J are TRBV28 and TRBJ2-7; 9 nucleotides agree with TRBD2. Trimming cost V 2 bases and J 0 bases; bases outside gene matches: 2. Germline-derived CDR1 and CDR2 are MDHEN and SYDVKM. The CDR3 is 15 residues long. The CDR3 sequence: CASSLGTSSSYEQYF. The CDR3 nucleotides read TGTGCCAGCAGTTTAGGGACTAGCAGCTCCTACGAGCAGTACTTC.

This clonotype was counted only a few times. The rearrangement uses TRBV6-1 and TRBJ2-7; the match to TRBD1 covers 7 bases. The V gene's germline CDR1 is MNHNS and CDR2 SASEGT. Unmatched junction bases numbered 7, after V lost 7 bases and J lost 4 bases. The CDR3 is 13 residues long. For the CDR3, the DNA is TGTGCCAGCACGAGGGGGCTTGGATACGAGCAGTACGTC. It specifies CASTRGLGYEQYV.

This clonotype was counted ten times or more. V gene TRBV2 combines with J gene TRBJ2-1; a weak D match, TRBD2 (5 bases). The CDR3 has 14 residues. Trimming left V 4 bases short and J 0 bases short, with 7 bases between. Germline lookup yields CDR1 SNHLY and CDR2 FYNNEI. In nucleotides, the CDR3 is TGTGCCAGCAGTGTCCGGGACTCCTACAATGAGCAGTTCTTC. The encoded protein is CASSVRDSYNEQFF.

This clonotype was observed at least ten times. The rearrangement links TRBV18 to TRBJ2-1; TRBD1 matches 8 bases. Looked up from germline, CDR1 is KGHSH and CDR2 is LQKENI. Trimming removed 5 bases from V and 0 bases from J; junction bases left unmatched: 15. The CDR3 loop spans 19 amino acids. CDR3: CASSAYRDRFMSSYNEQFF. The CDR3 DNA reads TGTGCCAGCTCAGCCTACCGGGACAGGTTCATGAGCTCCTACAATGAGCAGTTCTTC. The variable domain in full, with the rest retrieved from reference TRBV18 and TRBJ2-1, is NAGVMQNPRHLVRRRGQEARLRCSPMKGHSHVYWYRQLPEEGLKFMVYLQKENIIDESGMPKERFSAEFPKEGPSILRIQQVVRGDSAAYFCASSAYRDRFMSSYNEQFFGPGTRLTVL.

This chain connects TRBV20-1 to TRBJ2-7; D unresolved. The CDR3 is 13 amino acids. Germline loops: CDR1 DFQATT, CDR2 SNEGSKA (reference sequence). V was trimmed by 1 base and J by 0 bases, leaving 7 bases between them. The CDR3 reads CSARGPLSYEQYF. CDR3 DNA sequence: TGCAGTGCTAGAGGTCCGCTCTCCTACGAGCAGTACTTC.

The chain recombines TRBV20-1 with TRBJ1-5, with unresolved D. There are 12 residues in the CDR3. Germline CDR1 is DFQATT and CDR2 is SNEGSKA (reference sequence). The ends were cut back, 4 bases at V and 0 bases at J, with 4 bases in the middle. In DNA form, the CDR3 reads TGCAGTGCTACCTATAGCAATCAGCCCCAGCATTTT. Translation: CSATYSNQPQHF.

Turning to this clonotype: A much larger clone differs from this one at a single base, so this may be a read error. This sequence joins TRBV6-1 and TRBJ2-1; D tentatively fits TRBD1 or TRBD2 (5 bases each). Germline V gene data show CDR1 as MNHNS and CDR2 as SASEGT. The V and J ends lost 8 bases and 10 bases respectively, with 24 bases between them. The CDR3 is 15 residues long. CDR3 loop: CASSPIGTKYAEQFF. In DNA form, the CDR3 reads TGTGCCAGCTCACCAATCGGGACCAAATATGCCGAGCAGTTCTTC.

This clonotype was observed at least ten times. The chain recombines TRBV28 with TRBJ2-7; unclear D gene. Trimming removed 6 bases from V and 0 bases from J, with 3 bases in between. Per germline, CDR1 MDHEN and CDR2 SYDVKM. The CDR3 spans 11 residues. The DNA of the CDR3 is TGTGCCAGCAGGGTCTCCTACGAGCAGTACTTC. This codes for CASRVSYEQYF.

This clonotype appeared a few times. The genes are TRBV29-1 and TRBJ1-6; no reliable D call. The V end lost 3 bases, the J end lost 10 bases, and 10 bases lay between the germline ends. The V gene's germline CDR1 is SQVTM and CDR2 ANQGSEA. The CDR3 is 12 amino acids. The CDR3: CSVESQRSPLHF. The CDR3 coding sequence is TGCAGCGTTGAGAGCCAGCGGTCACCCCTCCACTTT.

The CDR3 nucleotides read TGCGCCAGCAGCCAAGCCGGGGACATAGCCAAAAACATTCAGTACTTC. Its protein is CASSQAGDIAKNIQYF. The rearrangement uses TRBV4-1 and TRBJ2-4; possibly TRBD1 for D (6 bases). The CDR3 loop spans 16 amino acids. The germline gives CDR1 MGHRA, CDR2 YSYEKL. The V end was cut by 1 base, the J end by 0 bases, with 10 bases between.

The chain links TRBV29-1 to TRBJ2-3, with a tentative D call TRBD1 (6 bases). Germline CDR1 and CDR2: SQVTM and ANQGSEA. V lost 7 bases to trimming and J lost 5 bases, with 16 bases between them. The CDR3 consists of 13 residues. The CDR3 DNA follows: TGCAGCGGGGACAAAATTGGTGAAGATACGCAGTATTTT. Its translation is CSGDKIGEDTQYF.

This clonotype came up a few times. V usage is TRBV20-1 and J usage is TRBJ1-1; no firm D call. From germline, CDR1 is DFQATT and CDR2 SNEGSKA (reference sequence). The CDR3 totals 11 residues. V was shortened by 4 bases and J by 0 bases, with 3 bases between the two germline ends. Here the CDR3 DNA reads TGCAGTGCTAAGGTGAACACTGAAGCTTTCTTT. Residues: CSAKVNTEAFF.

The chain links TRBV10-3 to TRBJ1-5, with D possibly matching TRBD1 (5 bases). The germline V gene has CDR1 ENHRY and CDR2 SYGVKD. The CDR3 contains 15 residues. V was cut by 2 bases and J by 1 base, with 9 bases left in between. The CDR3 loop reads CAISEMGDSNQPQHF. DNA for the CDR3: TGTGCCATCAGTGAGATGGGGGACAGCAATCAGCCCCAGCATTTT.

This chain connects TRBV10-3 to TRBJ2-3; 11 positions match TRBD2. Germline assignment: CDR1 ENHRY and CDR2 SYGVKD. Trimming cost V 6 bases and J 6 bases; bases outside gene matches: 2. This CDR3 comprises 13 residues. The CDR3 spells CAIRLAGDDTQYF. The CDR3 bases are TGTGCCATCAGACTAGCGGGGGACGATACGCAGTATTTT.

The chain carries TRBV4-1 and TRBJ1-5, with a possible D match to TRBD1 (6 bases). The length of the CDR3 is 16 residues. Trimming removed 0 bases from V and 5 bases from J, with 14 bases in between. The germline V gene has CDR1 MGHRA and CDR2 YSYEKL. CDR3 nucleotide sequence: TGCGCCAGCAGCCAAGAGCTGGGGGCGCGGGATCAGCCCCAGCATTTT. Encoded protein: CASSQELGARDQPQHF.

V gene TRBV5-1 combines with J gene TRBJ1-1; D uncertain. The ends were cut back, 1 base at V and 0 bases at J, with 13 bases in the middle. The germline V gene has CDR1 SGHRS and CDR2 YFSETQ. The CDR3 length is 16 residues. As DNA, the CDR3 is TGCGCCAGCAGCTTGCCGGCAGAAAACATGAACACTGAAGCTTTCTTT. Protein sequence: CASSLPAENMNTEAFF.

V and J are TRBV3-1 and TRBJ2-1; TRBD1 matches at 8 bases. Germline CDR1 LGHDT, CDR2 YNNKEL (reference sequence). The trim removed 1 base at V and 2 bases at J, leaving 1 base unmatched. This CDR3 spans 15 amino acids. Written as DNA, the CDR3 is TGTGCCAGCAGCCAAGGGACAGGGCCCTACAATGAGCAGTTCTTC. Translating it yields CASSQGTGPYNEQFF.

This clonotype was recorded at least ten times. This rearrangement joins TRBV2 to TRBJ1-5; no firm D call. Germline loops: CDR1 SNHLY, CDR2 FYNNEI. Trimming shortened V by 1 base and J by 3 bases, and 7 bases separated the two germline ends. This CDR3 contains 14 residues. CDR3 DNA sequence: TGTGCCAGCAGTGAAGGGCGGTTCAATCAGCCCCAGCATTTT. Translation gives CASSEGRFNQPQHF.

This clonotype was picked up many times. The CDR3 sequence is CSAGGSGYEQYV. The CDR3 region has the DNA TGCAGTGCAGGGGGCAGCGGCTACGAGCAGTACGTC. This chain connects TRBV20-1 to TRBJ2-7, with 7 nucleotides matching TRBD1. The CDR3 is 12 residues long. V lost 6 bases, J lost 3 bases, and 5 bases stayed unmatched. The germline CDR1 and CDR2 sequences are DFQATT and SNEGSKA (reference sequence).

The V and J genes are TRBV20-1 and TRBJ1-1; D unresolved. This CDR3 has 12 residues. Per the germline V gene, CDR1 is DFQATT and CDR2 is SNEGSKA (reference sequence). V gave up 3 bases and J gave up 4 bases, with 9 bases separating them. The CDR3: CSAREGFTEAFF. The CDR3 bases are TGCAGTGCTAGGGAGGGATTCACTGAAGCTTTCTTT.

This clonotype appeared once. The chain is built from TRBV7-9 and TRBJ2-1; the D gene is possibly TRBD2 (7 bases). Per germline, CDR1 SEHNR and CDR2 FQNEAQ (reference sequence). The CDR3 has 15 amino acids. V was trimmed by 5 bases and J by 5 bases, leaving 16 bases between them. CDR3 region: CASSPQGGVNNEQFF. CDR3 DNA: TGTGCCAGCAGCCCACAGGGAGGGGTAAACAATGAGCAGTTCTTC.

In the case of this clonotype: Mismatch with germline at one junction end may stem from a read error. J is TRBJ2-5 and V is TRBV27; D might be TRBD1 (5 bases). The CDR3 is 14 residues long. Germline values: CDR1 MNHEY, CDR2 SMNVEV (reference sequence). The CDR3 DNA reads as TGTGTCAGCACCCGGGCCGCAGGGCAAGAGACCCAGTACTTC. Translation gives CVSTRAAGQETQYF.